These T cell receptor beta chains were read from a single sample in a study of cytomegalovirus exposure and HLA in healthy donors. Here immunoSEQ multiplex PCR was the method, and the copy in TCRdb shows in-frame clones only, minus some. The sample has over 200,000 clones, about 84% seen once. Sequencing used PBMCs. Receptors were obtained from a human donor in good health. Both conserved end residues are part of each CDR3. A D gene is named only where the DNA matches it firmly. Size tells how often a clone was seen (once, few, many) or the class of an expanded clone, and some rows leave it out.

d_call	clone_size	v_call	cdr3_length	j_call	cdr3_aa	cdr3_nt
NA	NA	TRBV7-3	15	TRBJ2-7	CASSLLATGTYEQYF	TGTGCCAGCAGCTTACTAGCGACAGGGACCTACGAGCAGTACTTC
TRBD1	once	TRBV5-1	14	TRBJ2-2	CASRIDRGGGELFF	TGCGCCAGCAGAATTGACAGGGGTGGCGGGGAGCTGTTTTTT
NA	NA	TRBV6-5	15	TRBJ2-1	CASSYRLAAYNEQFF	TGTGCCAGCAGTTACAGGCTAGCAGCTTACAATGAGCAGTTCTTC
NA	NA	TRBV6-5	13	TRBJ1-2	CASSMTPANGYTF	TGTGCCAGCAGTATGACTCCCGCCAATGGCTACACCTTC
NA	few	TRBV5-1	14	TRBJ2-3	CASSKKQGTDTQYF	TGCGCCAGCAGCAAAAAACAGGGTACAGATACGCAGTATTTT
NA	once	TRBV28	14	TRBJ2-7	CATWAPRETYEQYF	TGTGCCACCTGGGCCCCAAGGGAGACCTACGAGCAGTACTTC
TRBD1	NA	TRBV27	13	TRBJ2-5	CASSWDRQETQYF	TGTGCCAGCAGTTGGGACAGGCAAGAGACCCAGTACTTC
NA	NA	TRBV5-1	18	TRBJ2-7	CASSLGSLNKRTQYEQYF	TGCGCCAGCAGCTTAGGTTCCCTTAATAAGCGGACCCAATACGAGCAGTACTTC
TRBD1	NA	TRBV19	16	TRBJ1-2	CASSIDPQGATRGYTF	TGTGCCAGTAGTATTGATCCGCAGGGGGCGACTCGTGGCTACACCTTC
NA	once	TRBV9	15	TRBJ2-2	CASSVGPASTGELFF	TGTGCCAGCAGCGTAGGCCCCGCGAGCACCGGGGAGCTGTTTTTT
TRBD1	NA	TRBV5-6	15	TRBJ2-7	CASSWTGAKRYEQYF	TGTGCCAGCAGCTGGACAGGGGCTAAGCGATACGAGCAGTACTTC
TRBD2	NA	TRBV5-4	17	TRBJ2-5	CASSSDGLAGARETQYF	TGTGCCAGCAGCTCCGATGGACTAGCGGGAGCGCGCGAGACCCAGTACTTC
NA	NA	TRBV28	14	TRBJ2-7	CASSRDSFPYEQYF	TGTGCCAGCAGCAGGGACTCTTTCCCCTACGAGCAGTACTTC
NA	NA	TRBV7-9	16	TRBJ2-2	CASGKRRNWNTGELFF	TGTGCCAGCGGCAAGAGGCGGAACTGGAACACCGGGGAGCTGTTTTTT